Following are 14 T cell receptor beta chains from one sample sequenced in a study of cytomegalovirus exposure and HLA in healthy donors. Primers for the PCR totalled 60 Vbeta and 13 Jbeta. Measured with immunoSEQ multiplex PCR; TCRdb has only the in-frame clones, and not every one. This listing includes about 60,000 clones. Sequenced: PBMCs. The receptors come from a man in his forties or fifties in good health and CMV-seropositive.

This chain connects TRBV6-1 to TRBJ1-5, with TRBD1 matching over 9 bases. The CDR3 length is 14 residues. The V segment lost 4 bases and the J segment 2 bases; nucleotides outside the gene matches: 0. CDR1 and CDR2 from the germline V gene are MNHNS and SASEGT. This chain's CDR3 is CASSGTGGNQPQHF. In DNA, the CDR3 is TGTGCCAGCAGTGGGACAGGGGGCAATCAGCCCCAGCATTTT.

CDR3 sequence reads: CASSSGLLEQYF. The CDR3 bases are TGTGCCAGCAGCTCAGGACTACTCGAGCAGTACTTC. The chain combines TRBV7-2 with TRBJ2-7, with a possible D match to TRBD2 (6 bases). Trimming stripped 4 bases from V and 6 bases from J, with 10 bases between. The CDR3 has 12 amino acids. The germline gives CDR1 SGHTA, CDR2 FQGNSA.

The CDR3 DNA reads as TGCGCCAGCAGCCCGAGGACTGGGGATGATGAGCAGTTCTTC. Translation gives CASSPRTGDDEQFF. The rearrangement joins TRBV5-1 to TRBJ2-1; tentatively, D is TRBD2 (5 bases). This CDR3 has 14 residues. Germline assignment: CDR1 SGHRS and CDR2 YFSETQ. The V end lost 4 bases, the J end lost 8 bases, and 16 bases lay between the germline ends.

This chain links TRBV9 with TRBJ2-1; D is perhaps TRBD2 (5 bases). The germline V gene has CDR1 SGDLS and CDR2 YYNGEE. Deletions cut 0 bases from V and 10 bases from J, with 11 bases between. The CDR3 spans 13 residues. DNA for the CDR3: TGTGCCAGCAGCGTAGAGGGCAGCGGCGAGCAGTTCTTC. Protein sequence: CASSVEGSGEQFF.

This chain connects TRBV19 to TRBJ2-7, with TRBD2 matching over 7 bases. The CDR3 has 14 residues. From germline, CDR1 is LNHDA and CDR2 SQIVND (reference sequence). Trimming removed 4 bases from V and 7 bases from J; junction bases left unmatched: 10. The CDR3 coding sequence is TGTGCCAGTAGTAGGGCTAGCGGAACGGGGGAGCAGTACTTC. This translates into CASSRASGTGEQYF. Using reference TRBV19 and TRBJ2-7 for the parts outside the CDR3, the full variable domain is DGGITQSPKYLFRKEGQNVTLSCEQNLNHDAMYWYRQDPGQGLRLIYYSQIVNDFQKGDIAEGYSVSREKKESFPLTVTSAQKNPTAFYLCASSRASGTGEQYFGPGTRLTVT.

The CDR3 coding sequence is TGTGCCAGCAGCTTAGCGACGGGACAGGGGGCAGATACGCAGTATTTT. Amino acids: CASSLATGQGADTQYF. This chain links TRBV7-2 with TRBJ2-3, with TRBD1 identical over 11 bases. The CDR3 sequence is 16 residues long. V was clipped by 0 bases and J by 4 bases; unmatched bases: 3. Per germline, CDR1 SGHTA and CDR2 FQGNSA.

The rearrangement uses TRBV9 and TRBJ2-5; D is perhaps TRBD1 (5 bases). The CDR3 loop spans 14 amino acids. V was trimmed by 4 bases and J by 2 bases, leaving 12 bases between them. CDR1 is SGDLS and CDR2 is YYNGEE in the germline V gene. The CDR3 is CASSTQGRQETQYF. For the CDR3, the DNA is TGTGCCAGCAGCACCCAGGGAAGGCAAGAGACCCAGTACTTC.

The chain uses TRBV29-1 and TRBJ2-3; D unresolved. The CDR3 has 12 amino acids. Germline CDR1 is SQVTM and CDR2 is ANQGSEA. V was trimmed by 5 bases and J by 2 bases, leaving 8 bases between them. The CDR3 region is CSVFGNTDTQYF. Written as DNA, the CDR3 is TGCAGCGTTTTTGGCAACACAGATACGCAGTATTTT.

CDR3 sequence (DNA): TGTGCCAGCAGTGTTTTTGCGGGAGGGCCGGGAGAGCAGTACTTC. Its protein product is CASSVFAGGPGEQYF. The chain employs TRBV2 and TRBJ2-7, with 9 bases identical to TRBD2. The germline gives CDR1 SNHLY, CDR2 FYNNEI. This CDR3 has 15 amino acids. The ends lost 4 bases at V and 7 bases at J; junction bases unmatched: 11.

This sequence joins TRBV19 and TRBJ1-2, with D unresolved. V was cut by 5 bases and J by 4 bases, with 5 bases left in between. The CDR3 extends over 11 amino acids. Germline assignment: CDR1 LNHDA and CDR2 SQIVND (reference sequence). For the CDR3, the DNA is TGTGCCAGTAGTTACGGCTATGGCTACACCTTC. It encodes CASSYGYGYTF.

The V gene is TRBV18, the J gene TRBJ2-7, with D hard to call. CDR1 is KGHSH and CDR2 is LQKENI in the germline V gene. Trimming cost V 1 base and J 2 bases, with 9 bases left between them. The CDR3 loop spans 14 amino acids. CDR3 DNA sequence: TGTGCCAGCTCACCACGAGGAGCTACCTACGAGCAGTACTTC. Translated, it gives CASSPRGATYEQYF.

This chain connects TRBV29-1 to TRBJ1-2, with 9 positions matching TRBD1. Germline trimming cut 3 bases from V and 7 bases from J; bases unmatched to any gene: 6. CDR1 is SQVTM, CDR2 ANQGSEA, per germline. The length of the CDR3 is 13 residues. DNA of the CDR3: TGCAGCGTTGAGCGACAGGGGGGTCGTGGCTACACCTTC. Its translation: CSVERQGGRGYTF.

As DNA, the CDR3 is TGTGCCAGCAGCTTAGTTCGGCCGCGGGGTGGGCAGTTCTTC. Amino acid sequence: CASSLVRPRGGQFF. V gene TRBV7-2 combines with J gene TRBJ2-1, with D possibly TRBD2 on 6 matching bases. Germline-derived CDR1 and CDR2 are SGHTA and FQGNSA. The V end lost 1 base, the J end lost 12 bases, and 16 bases lay between the germline ends. This CDR3 spans 14 amino acids. The full variable domain, with the rest looked up from reference TRBV7-2 and TRBJ2-1, is GAGVSQSPSNKVTEKGKDVELRCDPISGHTALYWYRQSLGQGLEFLIYFQGNSAPDKSGLPSDRFSAERTGGSVSTLTIQRTQQEDSAVYLCASSLVRPRGGQFFGPGTRLTVL.

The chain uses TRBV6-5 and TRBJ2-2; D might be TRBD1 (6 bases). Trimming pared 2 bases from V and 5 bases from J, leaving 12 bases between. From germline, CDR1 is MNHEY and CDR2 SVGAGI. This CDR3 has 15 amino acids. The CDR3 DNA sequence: TGTGCCAGCAGTTACGGGCCAGGGGAAACCGGGGAGCTGTTTTTT. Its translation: CASSYGPGETGELFF.